The clone carrying this T cell receptor beta chain has more than one count but fewer than ten. This CDR3 contains 15 residues. After removal of 2 bases from V and 4 bases from J, the junction contained 5 bases not matched to a gene. Germline V gene sequence: CDR1 LNHDA, CDR2 SQIVND (reference sequence). The entry originates in a study of blood T cell repertoires in COVID-19. Turning to the study itself: Samples came from the United States, Italy and Spain, spanning acute and convalescent COVID-19. PBMCs, B-cell-depleted T cells, or T cells were the source of the cDNA or gDNA that made up the material.

TCRdb keeps only in-frame clones here, not all; method: immunoSEQ multiplex PCR. The table has 100,000 to 150,000 clones, 70% to 80% seen once; the top ten hold 30% to 45%. The source of this sequence is a man between 35 and 55 years old with active or convalescent COVID-19. The sample taken for sequencing was peripheral blood. The chain links TRBV19 to TRBJ1-5, with TRBD1 matching over 7 bases. DNA of the CDR3: TGTGCCAGTAGTATAATGACAGGGAAGAATCAGCCCCAGCATTTT. Translation gives CASSIMTGKNQPQHF.